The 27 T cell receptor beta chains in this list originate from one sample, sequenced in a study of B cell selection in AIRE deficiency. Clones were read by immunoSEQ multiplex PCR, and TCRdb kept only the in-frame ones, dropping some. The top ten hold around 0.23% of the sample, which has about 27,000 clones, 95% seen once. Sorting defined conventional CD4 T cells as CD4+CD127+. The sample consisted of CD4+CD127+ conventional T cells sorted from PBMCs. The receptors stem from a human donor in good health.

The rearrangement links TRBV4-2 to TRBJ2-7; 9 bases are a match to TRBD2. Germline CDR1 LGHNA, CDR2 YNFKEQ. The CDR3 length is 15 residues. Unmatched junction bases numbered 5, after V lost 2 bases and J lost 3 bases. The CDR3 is CASSQHAGGDYEQYF. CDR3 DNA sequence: TGTGCCAGCAGCCAACATGCGGGAGGGGACTACGAGCAGTACTTC.

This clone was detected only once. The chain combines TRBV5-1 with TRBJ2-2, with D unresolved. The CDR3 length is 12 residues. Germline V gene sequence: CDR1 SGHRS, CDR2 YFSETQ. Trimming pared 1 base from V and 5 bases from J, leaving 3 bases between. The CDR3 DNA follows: TGCGCCAGCAGCTTGAGTACCGGGGAGCTGTTTTTT. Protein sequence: CASSLSTGELFF.

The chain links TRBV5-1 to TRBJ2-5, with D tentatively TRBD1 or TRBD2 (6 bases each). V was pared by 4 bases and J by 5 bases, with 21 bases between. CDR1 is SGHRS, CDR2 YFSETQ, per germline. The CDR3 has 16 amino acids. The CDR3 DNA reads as TGCGCCAGCAGCCCTACCTTCGGGGGCCGTGGGGAGACCCAGTACTTC. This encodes CASSPTFGGRGETQYF.

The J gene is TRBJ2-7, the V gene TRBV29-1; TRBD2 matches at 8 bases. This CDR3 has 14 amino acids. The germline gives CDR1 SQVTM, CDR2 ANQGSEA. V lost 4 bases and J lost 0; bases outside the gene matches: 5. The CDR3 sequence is CSVAVGLASYEQYF. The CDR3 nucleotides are TGCAGCGTTGCGGTAGGACTAGCCTCCTACGAGCAGTACTTC.

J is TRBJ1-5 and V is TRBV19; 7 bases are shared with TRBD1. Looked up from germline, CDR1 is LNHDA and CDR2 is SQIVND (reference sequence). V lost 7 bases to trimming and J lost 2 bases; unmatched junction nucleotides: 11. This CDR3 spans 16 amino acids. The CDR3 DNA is TGTGCCAGTACCCGGACAGGCCAGGGTGGCAATCAGCCCCAGCATTTT. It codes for CASTRTGQGGNQPQHF.

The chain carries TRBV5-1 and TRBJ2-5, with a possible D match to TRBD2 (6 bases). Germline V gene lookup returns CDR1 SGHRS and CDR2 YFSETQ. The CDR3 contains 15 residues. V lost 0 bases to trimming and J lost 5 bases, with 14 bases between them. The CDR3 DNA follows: TGCGCCAGCAGCTTGGGGGCGGGGTTTTCCGAGACCCAGTACTTC. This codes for CASSLGAGFSETQYF.

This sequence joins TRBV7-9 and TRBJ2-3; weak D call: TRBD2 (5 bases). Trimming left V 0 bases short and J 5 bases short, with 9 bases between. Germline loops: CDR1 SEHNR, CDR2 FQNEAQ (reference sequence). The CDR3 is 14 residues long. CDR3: CASSLASGKDTQYF. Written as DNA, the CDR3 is TGTGCCAGCAGCTTAGCCAGCGGTAAAGATACGCAGTATTTT.

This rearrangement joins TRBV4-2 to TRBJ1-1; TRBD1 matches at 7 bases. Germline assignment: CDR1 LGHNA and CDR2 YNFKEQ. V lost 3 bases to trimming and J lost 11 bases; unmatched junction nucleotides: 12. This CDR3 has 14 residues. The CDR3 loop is CASSQARQGGTAFF. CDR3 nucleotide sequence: TGTGCCAGCAGCCAGGCTCGACAGGGCGGAACGGCTTTCTTT.

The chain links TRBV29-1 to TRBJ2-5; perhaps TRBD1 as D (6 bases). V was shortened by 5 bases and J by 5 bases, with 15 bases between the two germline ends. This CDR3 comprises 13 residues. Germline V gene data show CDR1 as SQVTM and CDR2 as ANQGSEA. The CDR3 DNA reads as TGCAGCGTTATGACAGGCGGGTGGGAGACCCAGTACTTC. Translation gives CSVMTGGWETQYF.

CDR3 amino acids: CASSRQQGRNTEAFF. The CDR3, as DNA: TGTGCCAGCAGCCGACAACAGGGTCGGAACACTGAAGCTTTCTTT. The V and J genes are TRBV6-6 and TRBJ1-1; D is perhaps TRBD1 (6 bases). This CDR3 has 15 amino acids. Germline lookup yields CDR1 MNHNY and CDR2 SVGAGI (reference sequence). Trimming pared 6 bases from V and 1 base from J, leaving 15 bases between.

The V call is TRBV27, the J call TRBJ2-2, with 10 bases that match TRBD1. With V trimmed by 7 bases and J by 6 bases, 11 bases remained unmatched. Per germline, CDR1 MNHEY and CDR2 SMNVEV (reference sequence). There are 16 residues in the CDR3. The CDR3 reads CASTNGDRGFAGELFF. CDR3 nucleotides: TGTGCCAGCACAAATGGGGACAGGGGTTTTGCCGGGGAGCTGTTTTTT.

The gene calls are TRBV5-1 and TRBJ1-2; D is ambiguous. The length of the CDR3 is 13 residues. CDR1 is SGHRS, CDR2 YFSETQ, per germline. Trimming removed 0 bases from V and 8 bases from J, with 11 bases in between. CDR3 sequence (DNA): TGCGCCAGCAGCTTGGATCCGGGTGGAGGCTACACCTTC. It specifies CASSLDPGGGYTF.

CDR3 sequence: CASSPRDAEQYF. As DNA, the CDR3 is TGTGCCAGCAGCCCGAGGGACGCGGAGCAGTACTTC. The rearrangement uses TRBV7-4 and TRBJ2-7, with D perhaps matching TRBD1 or TRBD2 (5 bases each). CDR1 is SGHVT, CDR2 SQSDAQ, per germline. There are 12 residues in the CDR3. Trimming cost V 5 bases and J 7 bases, with 12 bases left between them.

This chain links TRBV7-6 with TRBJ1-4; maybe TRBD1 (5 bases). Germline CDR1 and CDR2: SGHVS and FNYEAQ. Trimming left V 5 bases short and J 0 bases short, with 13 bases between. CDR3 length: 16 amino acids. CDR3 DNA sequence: TGTGCCAGCAGCCGACAGCCTGGGACAACTAATGAAAAACTGTTTTTT. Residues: CASSRQPGTTNEKLFF.

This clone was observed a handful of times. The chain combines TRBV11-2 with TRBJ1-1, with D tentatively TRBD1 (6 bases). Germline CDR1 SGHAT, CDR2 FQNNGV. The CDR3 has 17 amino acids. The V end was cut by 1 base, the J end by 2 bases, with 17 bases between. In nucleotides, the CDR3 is TGTGCCAGCAGCTTAGTAACGGAGTGGACAGCCAACACTGAAGCTTTCTTT. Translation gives CASSLVTEWTANTEAFF.

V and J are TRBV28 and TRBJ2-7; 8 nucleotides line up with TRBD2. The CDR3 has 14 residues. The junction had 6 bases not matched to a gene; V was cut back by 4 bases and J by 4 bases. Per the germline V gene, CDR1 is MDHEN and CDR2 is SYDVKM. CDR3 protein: CASSSLAGRYEQYF. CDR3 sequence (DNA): TGTGCCAGCAGTTCCCTAGCGGGCCGGTACGAGCAGTACTTC.

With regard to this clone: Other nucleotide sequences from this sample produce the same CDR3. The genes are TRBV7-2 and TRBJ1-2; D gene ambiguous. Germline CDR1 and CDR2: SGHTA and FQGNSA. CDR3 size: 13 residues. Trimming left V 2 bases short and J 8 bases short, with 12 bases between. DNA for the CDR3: TGTGCCAGCAGCTTAAATGGGGTGGGGGGCTACACCTTC. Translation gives CASSLNGVGGYTF.

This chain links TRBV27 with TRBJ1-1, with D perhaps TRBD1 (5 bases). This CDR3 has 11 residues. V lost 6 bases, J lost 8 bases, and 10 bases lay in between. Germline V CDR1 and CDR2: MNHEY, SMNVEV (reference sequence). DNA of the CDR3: TGTGCCAGCAGGCAGGGAGCCGAAGCTTTCTTT. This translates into CASRQGAEAFF.

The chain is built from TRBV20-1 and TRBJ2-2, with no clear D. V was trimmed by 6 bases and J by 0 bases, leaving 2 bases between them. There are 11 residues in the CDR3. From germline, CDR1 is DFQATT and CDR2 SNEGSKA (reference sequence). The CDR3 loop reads CSAANTGELFF. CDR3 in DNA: TGCAGTGCGGCGAACACCGGGGAGCTGTTTTTT.

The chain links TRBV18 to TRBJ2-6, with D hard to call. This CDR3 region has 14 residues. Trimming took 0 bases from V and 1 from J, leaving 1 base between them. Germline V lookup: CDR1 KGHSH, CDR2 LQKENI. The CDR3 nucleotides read TGTGCCAGCTCACCACCGTCTGGGGCCAACGTCCTGACTTTC. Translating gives CASSPPSGANVLTF.

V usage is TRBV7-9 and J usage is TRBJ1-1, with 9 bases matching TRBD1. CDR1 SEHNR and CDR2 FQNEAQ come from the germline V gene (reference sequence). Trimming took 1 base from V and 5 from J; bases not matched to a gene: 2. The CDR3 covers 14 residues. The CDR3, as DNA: TGTGCCAGCAGCTTAGGGGGGACAGGGACTGAAGCTTTCTTT. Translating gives CASSLGGTGTEAFF.

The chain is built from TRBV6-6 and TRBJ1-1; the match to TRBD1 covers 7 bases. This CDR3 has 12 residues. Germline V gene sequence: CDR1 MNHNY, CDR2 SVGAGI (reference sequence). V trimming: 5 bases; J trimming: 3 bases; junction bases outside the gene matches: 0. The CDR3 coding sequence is TGTGCCAGCAGTGGGACAGACACTGAAGCTTTCTTT. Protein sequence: CASSGTDTEAFF.

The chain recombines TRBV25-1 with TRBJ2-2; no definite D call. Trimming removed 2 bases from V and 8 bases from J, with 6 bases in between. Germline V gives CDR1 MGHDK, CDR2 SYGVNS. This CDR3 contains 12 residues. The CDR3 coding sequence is TGTGCCAGCAGTGAAGGTCGGGGGGAGCTGTTTTTT. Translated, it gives CASSEGRGELFF.

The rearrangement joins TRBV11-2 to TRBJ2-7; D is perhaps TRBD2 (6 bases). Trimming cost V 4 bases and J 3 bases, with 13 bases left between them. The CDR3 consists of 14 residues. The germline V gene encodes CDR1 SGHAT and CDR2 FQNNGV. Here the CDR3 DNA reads TGTGCCAGCAGCTCGAACCCGGGACTCTACGAGCAGTACTTC. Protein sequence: CASSSNPGLYEQYF.

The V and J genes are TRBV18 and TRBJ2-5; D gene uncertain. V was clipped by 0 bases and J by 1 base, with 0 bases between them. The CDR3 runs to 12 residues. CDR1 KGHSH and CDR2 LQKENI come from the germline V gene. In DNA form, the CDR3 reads TGTGCCAGCTCACCACCCCAAGAGACCCAGTACTTC. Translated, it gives CASSPPQETQYF.

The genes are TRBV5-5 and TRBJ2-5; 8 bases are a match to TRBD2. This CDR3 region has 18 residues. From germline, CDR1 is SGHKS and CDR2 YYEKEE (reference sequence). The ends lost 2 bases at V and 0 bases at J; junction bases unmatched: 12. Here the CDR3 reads CASSLRTSGGAYQETQYF. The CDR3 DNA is TGTGCCAGCAGCTTAAGAACTAGCGGAGGGGCGTACCAAGAGACCCAGTACTTC.

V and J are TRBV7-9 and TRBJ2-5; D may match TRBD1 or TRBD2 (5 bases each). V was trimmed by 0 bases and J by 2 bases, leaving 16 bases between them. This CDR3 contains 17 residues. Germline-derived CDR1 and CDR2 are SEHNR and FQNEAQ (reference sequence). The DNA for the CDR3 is TGTGCCAGCAGCTTAGCGCTTGGGGGAAACTTTCAAGAGACCCAGTACTTC. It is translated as CASSLALGGNFQETQYF.